This is a list of T cell receptor beta chains from one sample in a study of T cell responses to AZD1222 COVID-19 vaccine. Repertoires were generated with immunoSEQ multiplex PCR, while TCRdb's copy carries only in-frame clones and drops some. This sample carries 70,000 to 95,000 clones, less than 95% of them seen once, and the ten largest clones take around 28%. This material consisted of peripheral blood, taken 28 days after the second AZD1222 dose. These receptors were taken from an adult who received the AZD1222 COVID-19 vaccine. Each CDR3 is given with its conserved first and last residue. The D gene is left open where the match is weak. Only some rows state a clone size, as once, few, many or a class for expanded clones.

cdr3_nt: TGTGCCAGCAGCTCGCCCGGGGGCTTAGACACCATATATTTT; cdr3_aa: CASSSPGGLDTIYF; v_call: TRBV7-9; j_call: TRBJ1-3; d_call: -; clone_size: -
cdr3_nt: TGTGCCTGGAGTGACAGAGGGAACACTGAAGCTTTCTTT; cdr3_aa: CAWSDRGNTEAFF; v_call: TRBV30; j_call: TRBJ1-1; d_call: -; clone_size: -
cdr3_nt: TGTGCCAGCAGGGGACATCAAAATTCACCCCTCCACTTT; cdr3_aa: CASRGHQNSPLHF; v_call: TRBV6-6; j_call: TRBJ1-6; d_call: -; clone_size: once
cdr3_nt: TGTGCCAGCAGCTTAGTCGGTTGGAGGGGGAGGACTAACTATGGCTACACCTTC; cdr3_aa: CASSLVGWRGRTNYGYTF; v_call: TRBV7-2; j_call: TRBJ1-2; d_call: -; clone_size: -
cdr3_nt: TGTGCCACCAGCAGAGATTTGGCTAGCGGACGCACAGATACGCAGTATTTT; cdr3_aa: CATSRDLASGRTDTQYF; v_call: TRBV15; j_call: TRBJ2-3; d_call: TRBD2; clone_size: -
cdr3_nt: TGTGCCAGCAGCTTAGCCAGGAGAAAGGAGGGCTACACCTTC; cdr3_aa: CASSLARRKEGYTF; v_call: TRBV7-9; j_call: TRBJ1-2; d_call: -; clone_size: once
cdr3_nt: TGCGCCAGCAGCTTGGGCCTAGCGAGGGTGACCCAGTACTTC; cdr3_aa: CASSLGLARVTQYF; v_call: TRBV5-1; j_call: TRBJ2-5; d_call: -; clone_size: -
cdr3_nt: TGTGCCAGCAGCCCAGACCGCGTGCGCACTGAAGCTTTCTTT; cdr3_aa: CASSPDRVRTEAFF; v_call: TRBV28; j_call: TRBJ1-1; d_call: -; clone_size: -
cdr3_nt: TGTGCCAGTAGTGAAACCGGGACAGGGGCTGGAAACACCATATATTTT; cdr3_aa: CASSETGTGAGNTIYF; v_call: TRBV19; j_call: TRBJ1-3; d_call: TRBD1; clone_size: -
cdr3_nt: TGTGCCAGCAGCCCTGAAGGGGCTAGCGGGAGGTCCCTTGGGTCGCAGTATTTT; cdr3_aa: CASSPEGASGRSLGSQYF; v_call: TRBV9; j_call: TRBJ2-3; d_call: TRBD2; clone_size: -
cdr3_nt: TGTGCCAGCATCGAAGGGTCTGGGGCCGGGAACTATGGCTACACCTTC; cdr3_aa: CASIEGSGAGNYGYTF; v_call: TRBV7-2; j_call: TRBJ1-2; d_call: -; clone_size: -
cdr3_nt: TGTGCCAGCAGCCAAGGCAACTTTTGGGGAGGAACAGATACGCAGTATTTT; cdr3_aa: CASSQGNFWGGTDTQYF; v_call: TRBV28; j_call: TRBJ2-3; d_call: -; clone_size: -
cdr3_nt: TGTGCCTGGAGCCGAGGGACATTGAATCAGCCCCAGCATTTT; cdr3_aa: CAWSRGTLNQPQHF; v_call: TRBV30; j_call: TRBJ1-5; d_call: -; clone_size: -
cdr3_nt: TGTGCCAGCAGGAAACAAGGTTCTAATGAAAAACTGTTTTTT; cdr3_aa: CASRKQGSNEKLFF; v_call: TRBV7-9; j_call: TRBJ1-4; d_call: -; clone_size: -
cdr3_nt: TGCGCCAGCAGCCAAGATACCGTCTCTTGGGAAAACACCATATATTTT; cdr3_aa: CASSQDTVSWENTIYF; v_call: TRBV4-1; j_call: TRBJ1-3; d_call: -; clone_size: -
cdr3_nt: TGCGCCAGCAGCTTGTCAGGTGGGACTGAAGCTTTCTTT; cdr3_aa: CASSLSGGTEAFF; v_call: TRBV5-1; j_call: TRBJ1-1; d_call: -; clone_size: -
cdr3_nt: TGTGCCAGCAGCCGAGACAGGGGGGGCGGCTACACCTTC; cdr3_aa: CASSRDRGGGYTF; v_call: TRBV11-2; j_call: TRBJ1-2; d_call: TRBD1; clone_size: once
cdr3_nt: TGTGCCAGCAGTGTACAGGGGGCGGAAGGCTACACCTTC; cdr3_aa: CASSVQGAEGYTF; v_call: TRBV2; j_call: TRBJ1-2; d_call: TRBD1; clone_size: once
cdr3_nt: TGTGCCAGCGCGGTGAATAGCAATCAGCCCCAGCATTTT; cdr3_aa: CASAVNSNQPQHF; v_call: TRBV28; j_call: TRBJ1-5; d_call: -; clone_size: -
cdr3_nt: TGCGCCAGCAGCTACCATAACAGGGGGCAGAACACTGAAGCTTTCTTT; cdr3_aa: CASSYHNRGQNTEAFF; v_call: TRBV5-1; j_call: TRBJ1-1; d_call: TRBD1; clone_size: -
cdr3_nt: TGTGCCACCCGACCTCAGGGGGCGGGCACCGGGGAGCTGTTTTTT; cdr3_aa: CATRPQGAGTGELFF; v_call: TRBV27; j_call: TRBJ2-2; d_call: TRBD1; clone_size: -
cdr3_nt: TGTGCCAGCAGCCACTTATCCGGGCCCCAGCATTTT; cdr3_aa: CASSHLSGPQHF; v_call: TRBV7-8; j_call: TRBJ1-5; d_call: -; clone_size: -
cdr3_nt: TGTGCCAGCAGTGAGCCAGGGGGTAATGAAAAACTGTTTTTT; cdr3_aa: CASSEPGGNEKLFF; v_call: TRBV25-1; j_call: TRBJ1-4; d_call: TRBD1; clone_size: -
cdr3_nt: TGTGCCAGTAGTTTAGCGGGAGGGATAGATACGCAGTATTTT; cdr3_aa: CASSLAGGIDTQYF; v_call: TRBV19; j_call: TRBJ2-3; d_call: TRBD2; clone_size: -
cdr3_nt: TGTGCCAGCAGTGACAGCGGCGGTAATTCACCCCTCCACTTT; cdr3_aa: CASSDSGGNSPLHF; v_call: TRBV25-1; j_call: TRBJ1-6; d_call: -; clone_size: -
cdr3_nt: TGTGCCAGCAGCGACCAAACTAGCGGGAGTGGGAATGAGCAGTTCTTC; cdr3_aa: CASSDQTSGSGNEQFF; v_call: TRBV28; j_call: TRBJ2-1; d_call: TRBD2; clone_size: -
cdr3_nt: TGTGCCAGCAGGGGGGACAGGACCTACAATGAGCAGTTCTTC; cdr3_aa: CASRGDRTYNEQFF; v_call: TRBV27; j_call: TRBJ2-1; d_call: TRBD1; clone_size: -
cdr3_nt: TGTGCCAGCAGCTCAGGACAGACGGCGCCGCCCCAGCATTTT; cdr3_aa: CASSSGQTAPPQHF; v_call: TRBV7-2; j_call: TRBJ1-5; d_call: -; clone_size: -
cdr3_nt: TGTGCCAGTAGTATAACCGGGGGACCGAATCAGCCCCAGCATTTT; cdr3_aa: CASSITGGPNQPQHF; v_call: TRBV19; j_call: TRBJ1-5; d_call: -; clone_size: -
cdr3_nt: TGTGCCAGCGGGGGTGGGGGACAGAGGAACTATGGCTACACCTTC; cdr3_aa: CASGGGGQRNYGYTF; v_call: TRBV28; j_call: TRBJ1-2; d_call: TRBD1; clone_size: once
cdr3_nt: TGTGCCAGCACCTTGACAGGGGGCGTGAGTGAAAAACTGTTTTTT; cdr3_aa: CASTLTGGVSEKLFF; v_call: TRBV7-9; j_call: TRBJ1-4; d_call: TRBD1; clone_size: -
cdr3_nt: TGTGCCAGCAGTCAAAGGGGATCCTTGGGCACAGATACGCAGTATTTT; cdr3_aa: CASSQRGSLGTDTQYF; v_call: TRBV2; j_call: TRBJ2-3; d_call: -; clone_size: -
cdr3_nt: TGTGCCAGCAGCTTGGGGGGCTTTTACATTCAGTACTTC; cdr3_aa: CASSLGGFYIQYF; v_call: TRBV28; j_call: TRBJ2-4; d_call: -; clone_size: -
cdr3_nt: TGTGCCAGCCTTTTTAACCGAGACAAGACAGATACGCAGTATTTT; cdr3_aa: CASLFNRDKTDTQYF; v_call: TRBV27; j_call: TRBJ2-3; d_call: -; clone_size: -
cdr3_nt: TGTGCCAGCAGCTTGGTGGCCCACGAGCAGTACTTC; cdr3_aa: CASSLVAHEQYF; v_call: TRBV5-6; j_call: TRBJ2-7; d_call: -; clone_size: -
cdr3_nt: TGTGCCAGCAGTTCCTCCTTCGGGGGAGACACCGGGGAGCTGTTTTTT; cdr3_aa: CASSSSFGGDTGELFF; v_call: TRBV6-5; j_call: TRBJ2-2; d_call: -; clone_size: -
cdr3_nt: TGTGCCAGCAGTGAAGCTAGGGCTGGGAGGAATGAAAAACTGTTTTTT; cdr3_aa: CASSEARAGRNEKLFF; v_call: TRBV2; j_call: TRBJ1-4; d_call: -; clone_size: few
cdr3_nt: TGTGCCAGCAGTTTACAGGACAACTATGGCTACACCTTC; cdr3_aa: CASSLQDNYGYTF; v_call: TRBV2; j_call: TRBJ1-2; d_call: -; clone_size: -
cdr3_nt: TGTGCCAGTGGGAGTTCACCCCTCCACTTT; cdr3_aa: CASGSSPLHF; v_call: TRBV6-6; j_call: TRBJ1-6; d_call: -; clone_size: -
cdr3_nt: TGTGCCAGCAGCTTAGTATCGCAGGGGGCTCCCTCTGGGGCCAACGTCCTGACTTTC; cdr3_aa: CASSLVSQGAPSGANVLTF; v_call: TRBV7-9; j_call: TRBJ2-6; d_call: TRBD1; clone_size: -
cdr3_nt: TGTGCCAGCAGCCCGGGGGACTCTAACAATGAGCAGTTCTTC; cdr3_aa: CASSPGDSNNEQFF; v_call: TRBV7-3; j_call: TRBJ2-1; d_call: -; clone_size: -
cdr3_nt: TGTGCCAGCAGTTTCAGCGGGAGAGTATACGAGCAGTACTTC; cdr3_aa: CASSFSGRVYEQYF; v_call: TRBV28; j_call: TRBJ2-7; d_call: TRBD2; clone_size: -
cdr3_nt: TGTGCCAGCTCACCGAGGCAGGAGAGCCACACCTTC; cdr3_aa: CASSPRQESHTF; v_call: TRBV18; j_call: TRBJ1-2; d_call: -; clone_size: -
cdr3_nt: TGTGCCAGCAGCCCCCGACTAGCGGCAGATACGCAGTATTTT; cdr3_aa: CASSPRLAADTQYF; v_call: TRBV3-1/TRBV3-2; j_call: TRBJ2-3; d_call: TRBD2; clone_size: -
cdr3_nt: TGTGCCAGCAGCGTAGACCGGGACCCTTGGGGCTATGGCTACACCTTC; cdr3_aa: CASSVDRDPWGYGYTF; v_call: TRBV9; j_call: TRBJ1-2; d_call: -; clone_size: -
cdr3_nt: TGCGCCAGCAGCCAAGATAACGGGAGGGCGGCCGCTGCCTTCTTC; cdr3_aa: CASSQDNGRAAAAFF; v_call: TRBV4-3; j_call: TRBJ2-1; d_call: TRBD2; clone_size: -
cdr3_nt: TGTGCCAGCAGCGGCCCCCGGGACGAGCAGTACTTC; cdr3_aa: CASSGPRDEQYF; v_call: TRBV6-5; j_call: TRBJ2-7; d_call: -; clone_size: -
cdr3_nt: TGTGCCAGCAGCCAACCCCGAGAGGCGCTAGCCAAAAACATTCAGTACTTC; cdr3_aa: CASSQPREALAKNIQYF; v_call: TRBV28; j_call: TRBJ2-4; d_call: -; clone_size: once
cdr3_nt: TGTGCCAGCGCAAAACTAGCGGGAGCCAGCAGCTCCTACAATGAGCAGTTCTTC; cdr3_aa: CASAKLAGASSSYNEQFF; v_call: TRBV6-4; j_call: TRBJ2-1; d_call: TRBD2; clone_size: -
cdr3_nt: TGTGCCAGTAGTCCTAACAGGGGTGCTAATGAAAAACTGTTTTTT; cdr3_aa: CASSPNRGANEKLFF; v_call: TRBV19; j_call: TRBJ1-4; d_call: TRBD1; clone_size: -
cdr3_nt: TGTGCCAGCAGCCCCTCCCCCGGCCGGACCTACGAGCAGTACTTC; cdr3_aa: CASSPSPGRTYEQYF; v_call: TRBV7-9; j_call: TRBJ2-7; d_call: -; clone_size: few
cdr3_nt: TGTGCCACCACGGCAGGGGACCACGAGCAGTACTTC; cdr3_aa: CATTAGDHEQYF; v_call: TRBV24-1; j_call: TRBJ2-7; d_call: -; clone_size: -
cdr3_nt: TGTGCCACCGCTAGCGGGACTGCCAAAAACATTCAGTACTTC; cdr3_aa: CATASGTAKNIQYF; v_call: TRBV6-5; j_call: TRBJ2-4; d_call: TRBD2; clone_size: -
cdr3_nt: TGTGCCAGCAGTGATGACTGGACCACCCGGGGCGAGCAGTACTTC; cdr3_aa: CASSDDWTTRGEQYF; v_call: TRBV6-2/TRBV6-3; j_call: TRBJ2-7; d_call: -; clone_size: -
cdr3_nt: TGTGCCAGCGGCGACAGGGGGGGTACAGATACGCAGTATTTT; cdr3_aa: CASGDRGGTDTQYF; v_call: TRBV2; j_call: TRBJ2-3; d_call: TRBD1; clone_size: -
cdr3_nt: TGCAGCGTCCTCCGGGACGGCAACTCCTACAATGAGCAGTTCTTC; cdr3_aa: CSVLRDGNSYNEQFF; v_call: TRBV29-1; j_call: TRBJ2-1; d_call: -; clone_size: -